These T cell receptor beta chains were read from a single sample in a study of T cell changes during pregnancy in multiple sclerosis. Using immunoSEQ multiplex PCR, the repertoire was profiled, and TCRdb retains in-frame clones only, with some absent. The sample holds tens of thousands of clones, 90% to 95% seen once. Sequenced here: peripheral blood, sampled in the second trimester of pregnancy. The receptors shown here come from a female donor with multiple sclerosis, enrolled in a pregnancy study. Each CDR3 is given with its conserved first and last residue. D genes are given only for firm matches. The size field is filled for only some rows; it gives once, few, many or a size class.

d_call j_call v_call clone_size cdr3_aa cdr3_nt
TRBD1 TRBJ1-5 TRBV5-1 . CASSPDGQGNQPQHF TGCGCCAGCAGCCCCGACGGACAGGGCAATCAGCCCCAGCATTTT
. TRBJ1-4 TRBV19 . CASSPSVLPHEKLFF TGTGCCAGTAGTCCCTCCGTCCTCCCCCATGAAAAACTGTTTTTT
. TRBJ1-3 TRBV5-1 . CASSRGHPQSGNTIYF TGCGCCAGCAGCCGCGGACATCCTCAAAGTGGAAACACCATATATTTT
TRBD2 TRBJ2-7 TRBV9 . CASSPSSSGRYEQYF TGTGCCAGCAGCCCCTCTTCAAGCGGGAGATACGAGCAGTACTTC
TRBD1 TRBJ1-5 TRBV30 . CAWTAQGDQPQHF TGTGCCTGGACGGCACAGGGGGATCAGCCCCAGCATTTT
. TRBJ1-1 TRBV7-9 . CASSLTGKGTEAFF TGTGCCAGCAGCCTTACAGGGAAGGGGACTGAAGCTTTCTTT
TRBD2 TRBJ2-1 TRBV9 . CASSVEGLAGGEQFF TGTGCCAGCAGCGTAGAGGGTCTAGCGGGAGGGGAGCAGTTCTTC
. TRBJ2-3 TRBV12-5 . CASRQGSTDTQYF TGTGCTAGTCGGCAGGGGTCCACAGATACGCAGTATTTT
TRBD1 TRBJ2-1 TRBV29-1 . CSVGSLRQGAREQFF TGCAGCGTTGGTTCTTTGAGACAGGGGGCACGTGAGCAGTTCTTC
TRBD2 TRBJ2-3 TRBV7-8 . CASSTRQRLAGGGTDTQYF TGTGCCAGCAGCACCCGCCAGAGACTAGCGGGAGGAGGCACAGATACGCAGTATTTT
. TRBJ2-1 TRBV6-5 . CASSPLGAGSEQFF TGTGCCAGCAGTCCCCTGGGCGCGGGTAGTGAGCAGTTCTTC
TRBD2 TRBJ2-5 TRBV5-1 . CASSLAVGGSRETQYF TGCGCCAGCAGCTTGGCCGTTGGCGGGAGTCGAGAGACCCAGTACTTC
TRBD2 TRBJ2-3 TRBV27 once CASSLIPGLAGDYF TGTGCCAGCAGTTTAATACCGGGACTAGCGGGAGATTATTTT
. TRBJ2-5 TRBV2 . CASSEPWAETQYF TGTGCCAGCAGTGAACCCTGGGCTGAGACCCAGTACTTC
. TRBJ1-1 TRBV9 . CASSVGFSPNTEAFF TGTGCCAGCAGCGTAGGATTTAGCCCGAACACTGAAGCTTTCTTT
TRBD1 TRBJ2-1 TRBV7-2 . CASRATGTGHNEQFF TGTGCCAGCAGGGCAACCGGGACAGGGCACAATGAGCAGTTCTTC
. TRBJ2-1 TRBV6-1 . CASSEQRGTSSYNEQFF TGTGCCAGCAGTGAGCAGCGTGGGACAAGCTCCTACAATGAGCAGTTCTTC
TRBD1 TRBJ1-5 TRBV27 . CASRPGQADQPQHF TGTGCCAGCAGACCGGGACAGGCAGATCAGCCCCAGCATTTT
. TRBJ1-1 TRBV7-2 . CASSPWGGGGTEAFF TGTGCCAGCAGCCCCTGGGGTGGGGGAGGCACTGAAGCTTTCTTT
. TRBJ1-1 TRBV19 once CASSIVQNTEAFF TGTGCCAGTAGTATAGTCCAGAACACTGAAGCTTTCTTT
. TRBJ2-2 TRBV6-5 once CASSRPGLLTGELFF TGTGCCAGCAGTCGTCCGGGACTTCTAACCGGGGAGCTGTTTTTT
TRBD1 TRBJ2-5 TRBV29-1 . CSDADRVQETQYF TGCAGCGACGCCGACAGGGTACAAGAGACCCAGTACTTC
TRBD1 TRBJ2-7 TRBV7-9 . CASSPHQSVTGGPSGQYF TGTGCCAGCAGCCCGCACCAGTCGGTCACAGGGGGACCTTCCGGGCAGTACTTC
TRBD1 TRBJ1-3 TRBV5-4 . CASSQDRAGNTIYF TGTGCCAGCAGCCAGGACAGGGCTGGAAACACCATATATTTT